Listed here are 19 T cell receptor beta chains from one sample, sequenced in a study of blood T cell repertoires in COVID-19. Produced via immunoSEQ multiplex PCR; TCRdb's table is partial and in-frame only. The sample comprises 330,000 or so clones, roughly 86% of which are singletons, and 1.5% to 2.5% rests with the top ten. The sample taken for sequencing was PBMCs or T cells enriched from blood (not recorded which). The source of these receptors is a man between 35 and 55 years old in a cohort exposed to, infected with or recovered from COVID-19 (not recorded which).

This chain uses TRBV3-1 (or the pseudogene TRBV3-2) with TRBJ2-3; the match to TRBD2 covers 8 bases. The CDR3 has 16 amino acids. The germline CDR1 and CDR2 sequences are LGHDT and YNNKEL (reference sequence). V gave up 2 bases and J gave up 6 bases; unmatched junction bases: 10. The CDR3 nucleotides read TGTGCCAGCAGCCAAACCCTCCTTGCGGGAGGTGATACGCAGTATTTT. Its protein is CASSQTLLAGGDTQYF.

The chain links TRBV19 to TRBJ2-3, with 11 bases identical to TRBD2. V was clipped by 9 bases and J by 4 bases; unmatched bases: 9. CDR3 size: 15 residues. Germline V gives CDR1 LNHDA, CDR2 SQIVND (reference sequence). For the CDR3, the DNA is TGTGCCAGCAGCGCCATAGCGGGAGGGTCAGATACGCAGTATTTT. It is translated as CASSAIAGGSDTQYF.

The chain recombines TRBV7-3 with TRBJ1-1; TRBD1 might be the D (6 bases). The CDR3 consists of 15 residues. Deletions cut 3 bases from V and 3 bases from J, with 14 bases between. Germline V gene lookup returns CDR1 SGHTA and CDR2 FQGTGA. CDR3 DNA sequence: TGTGCCAGCAGCTTTGCGGGGGGCGACCACACTGAAGCTTTCTTT. It encodes CASSFAGGDHTEAFF.

The V and J genes are TRBV28 and TRBJ1-6; no clear D gene. V was clipped by 7 bases and J by 10 bases, with 17 bases between them. The CDR3 is made up of 14 amino acids. CDR1 and CDR2 (germline): MDHEN, SYDVKM. DNA of the CDR3: TGTGCCAGCAATACCTTCCTGGCTCGCTCACCCCTCCACTTT. This gives the protein CASNTFLARSPLHF.

The V gene is TRBV4-2, the J gene TRBJ1-3; 10 bases match TRBD1. Germline values: CDR1 LGHNA, CDR2 YNFKEQ. The CDR3 is 19 amino acids. The J segment lost 1 base and the V segment lost 1 base, leaving 10 bases of the junction unmatched. In DNA, the CDR3 is TGTGCCAGCAGCCAAGCCTTTTTTGGGACAGGGGTGTCTGGAAACACCATATATTTT. This gives the protein CASSQAFFGTGVSGNTIYF.

The chain joins TRBV2 to TRBJ1-1; D possibly corresponds to TRBD1 (6 bases). The germline V gene encodes CDR1 SNHLY and CDR2 FYNNEI. The CDR3 consists of 14 residues. V gave up 2 bases and J gave up 2 bases, with 9 bases separating them. The CDR3, as DNA: TGTGCCAGCAGTGAACAGGGGACCAACACTGAAGCTTTCTTT. Translation: CASSEQGTNTEAFF.

This clone was seen a few times. V gene TRBV2 combines with J gene TRBJ1-2; D possibly corresponds to TRBD1 (6 bases). The CDR3 loop spans 14 amino acids. Trimming cost V 7 bases and J 8 bases, with 20 bases left between them. Germline assignment: CDR1 SNHLY and CDR2 FYNNEI. The CDR3 coding sequence is TGTGCCAGCAAAATGGACAGAAATAGGGAAGGCTACACCTTC. The encoded protein is CASKMDRNREGYTF.

This rearrangement joins TRBV6-5 to TRBJ1-4; D is perhaps TRBD1 (6 bases). The CDR3 is made up of 12 amino acids. Trimming pared 9 bases from V and 7 bases from J, leaving 12 bases between. Germline lookup yields CDR1 MNHEY and CDR2 SVGAGI. Here the CDR3 DNA reads TGTGCCAGAGGGGGGGAATGTGAAAAACTGTTTTTT. Translating it yields CARGGECEKLFF.

This clone is a singleton in its sample. This chain joins TRBV24-1 and TRBJ2-1, with 10 positions matching TRBD2. J lost 4 bases, V lost 4 bases, and 9 bases had no gene match. Germline CDR1 KGHDR, CDR2 SFDVKD. The CDR3 totals 17 residues. For the CDR3, the DNA is TGTGCCACCAGTGACCATCGAGCGGGAGGGCCTTACAATGAGCAGTTCTTC. It is translated as CATSDHRAGGPYNEQFF.

The gene calls are TRBV3-1 (or the pseudogene TRBV3-2) and TRBJ1-6, with TRBD1 matching over 9 bases. The CDR3 sequence is 15 residues long. J gave up 9 bases and V 4 bases, and 7 bases lay outside the gene matches. CDR1 is LGHDT and CDR2 is YNNKEL in the germline V gene (reference sequence). CDR3 loop: CASSPSGQGTSPLHF. DNA for the CDR3: TGTGCCAGCAGCCCTTCGGGACAGGGAACTTCACCCCTCCACTTT.

J is TRBJ1-4 and V is TRBV20-1; D remains ambiguous. The CDR3 loop spans 11 amino acids. V was trimmed by 3 bases and J by 4 bases, leaving 3 bases between them. Looked up from germline, CDR1 is DFQATT and CDR2 is SNEGSKA (reference sequence). The CDR3 loop reads CSASLNEKLFF. Here the CDR3 DNA reads TGCAGTGCTAGTCTTAATGAAAAACTGTTTTTT.

The sample holds a few counts of this clone. The chain carries TRBV6-4 and TRBJ1-6, with a possible D match to TRBD1 (6 bases). Germline V CDR1 and CDR2: MRHNA, SNTAGT. The CDR3 is made up of 13 amino acids. With 5 bases removed from V and 11 bases from J, the gap between germline ends came to 13 bases. CDR3 bases: TGTGCCAGCAGTCCCACGGCAGGGGCACCCCTCCACTTT. This gives the protein CASSPTAGAPLHF.

The rearrangement uses TRBV30 and TRBJ2-7, with TRBD2 matching 7 bases. The CDR3 is 16 amino acids. Germline V gene lookup returns CDR1 GTSNPN and CDR2 SVGIG (reference sequence). After removal of 1 base from V and 3 bases from J, the junction contained 12 bases not matched to a gene. CDR3 bases: TGTGCCTGGAGTGCCAGGACTATCACGGGAGGCTACGAGCAGTACTTC. This sequence encodes CAWSARTITGGYEQYF.

Here the CDR3 reads CASNWDRGYEQYF. The CDR3 DNA reads as TGCGCCAGCAACTGGGACAGGGGCTACGAGCAGTACTTC. The chain is built from TRBV5-1 and TRBJ2-7; TRBD1 matches 10 bases. Germline V CDR1 and CDR2: SGHRS, YFSETQ. The CDR3 is 13 residues long. Unmatched junction bases numbered 3, after V lost 6 bases and J lost 3 bases.

This clone was recorded only once. The chain employs TRBV6-5 and TRBJ2-7; a possible D gene is TRBD2 (6 bases). Germline loops: CDR1 MNHEY, CDR2 SVGAGI. The CDR3 extends over 15 amino acids. Trimming left V 2 bases short and J 5 bases short, with 16 bases between. The CDR3: CASSYESGVINEQYF. The DNA for the CDR3 is TGTGCCAGCAGTTACGAATCGGGGGTAATAAACGAGCAGTACTTC.

The chain couples TRBV20-1 to TRBJ2-5, with a possible D match to TRBD2 (5 bases). With 3 bases removed from V and 5 bases from J, the gap between germline ends came to 13 bases. The V gene's germline CDR1 is DFQATT and CDR2 SNEGSKA (reference sequence). This CDR3 comprises 13 residues. This chain's CDR3 is CSASPRTWETQYF. The CDR3 DNA sequence: TGCAGTGCTAGTCCTAGGACTTGGGAGACCCAGTACTTC.

This chain connects TRBV14 to TRBJ1-1; TRBD1 matches at 7 bases. Germline assignment: CDR1 SGHDN and CDR2 FVKESK. V shed 1 base, J shed 1 base, and the junction held 6 bases outside the gene matches. CDR3 length: 16 amino acids. In nucleotides, the CDR3 is TGTGCCAGCAGCCAAGTGACAGGGAACTGGAACACTGAAGCTTTCTTT. It translates to CASSQVTGNWNTEAFF.

The V call is TRBV19, the J call TRBJ1-2; TRBD1 might be the D (5 bases). With 5 bases removed from V and 4 bases from J, the gap between germline ends came to 14 bases. Looked up from germline, CDR1 is LNHDA and CDR2 is SQIVND (reference sequence). CDR3 length equals 14 residues. The DNA for the CDR3 is TGTGCCAGTAGTCCCTCGAACAGGCTCTATGGCTACACCTTC. This translates into CASSPSNRLYGYTF.

The chain recombines TRBV28 with TRBJ2-2, with TRBD2 matching 12 bases. Germline trimming cut 5 bases from V and 5 bases from J; bases unmatched to any gene: 9. Germline values: CDR1 MDHEN, CDR2 SYDVKM. The CDR3 sequence is 17 residues long. The DNA of the CDR3 is TGTGCCAGCAGTCCCTCCGGACTAGCGGGACAGACCGGGGAGCTGTTTTTT. Its translation is CASSPSGLAGQTGELFF.